This entry features one T cell receptor (beta chain) sequence. Its cognate antigen is unknown. The CDR3 covers 17 residues. The J segment lost 4 bases and the V segment lost 2 bases, leaving 7 bases of the junction unmatched. CDR1 and CDR2 from the germline V gene are SGHVS and FNYEAQ. This sample stems from a study of cytomegalovirus exposure and HLA in healthy donors. Broader study findings: According to a subsequent analysis, TCR clusters from the first cohort were inclined to appear together in the roughly 120 validation repertoires.

The assay was immunoSEQ multiplex PCR, and TCRdb's table has in-frame clones only and misses some. This sample has roughly 260,000 clones, with nearly 90% found just once. Sequencing was performed on PBMCs. The chain carries TRBV7-6 and TRBJ2-1; 11 nucleotides match TRBD2. The receptor comes from a woman aged 18-29 years in good health and CMV-seronegative. For the CDR3, the DNA is TGTGCCAGCAGCTTATTGCTAGCGGGGGGTAGGTACAATGAGCAGTTCTTC. Protein sequence: CASSLLLAGGRYNEQFF.